This T cell receptor beta chain appears in the sequencing data of a study of CXCR3-negative and CXCR3-positive naive CD8 T cells. Study-wide results and caveats: More hydrophobic TRB CDR3s were found in CXCR3-positive naive cells than in CXCR3-negative naive cells. Diversity was high in both naive subsets and much lower in memory cells.

CDR1 DFQATT and CDR2 SNEGSKA come from the germline V gene (reference sequence). CDR3 length: 14 amino acids. Every individual CD8+ T cell subset underwent sorting in triplicate at more than 250,000 cells apiece. Each TRB cDNA library was prepared by 5' RACE (with UMI labels). Reanalyzing the 5' RACE reads, TCRdb keeps one entry per CDR3 protein, without DNA. This table holds around 150,000 distinct CDR3 sequences. As for this clonotype: The antigen is not known.

This receptor was taken from a human donor in good health. Some clones in this sample may be carry-over from other donors' samples. The material sequenced was naive CXCR3+ CD8+ T cells from blood. Subset specified: CD45RO-CCR7+CD27+CD95- naive CD8+ T cells expressing CXCR3 (TNR3+). The V and J genes are TRBV20-1 and TRBJ2-1; lacking DNA, the TRBD1 call made by TCRdb goes unchecked. The CDR3 spells CSAPGRRSYNEQFF.